This T cell receptor beta chain was sequenced during a study of blood T cells in healthy people across ages. Sample-barcoded 5' priming and a J-beta primer mix drove a second PCR of about 6 to 12 cycles. Every cDNA molecule carried a tag from a template-switch adaptor bearing 12 random nucleotides. Per sample, CDR3-containing paired-end reads numbered at least 2.5 million. Via MiXCR, TCRdb re-called the 5' RACE reads, giving one row per CDR3 protein. The data show 650,000 or so distinct CDR3 sequences, about 51% seen once. The CDR3 has 16 amino acids. Germline trimming cut 5 bases from V and 3 bases from J; bases unmatched to any gene: 9. From germline, CDR1 is SGHVS and CDR2 FQNEAQ. Each sample gave at least 6 million isolated PBMCs. Samples each yielded at least 5 micrograms of total RNA.

The J gene is TRBJ2-1, the V gene TRBV7-8; 8 bases fit TRBD2. The TCR comes from an elderly woman in good health. The sequenced sample was blood. CDR3 in DNA: TGTGCCAGCAGCCTTAACAGCGGGAGCAACTACAATGAGCAGTTCTTC. Translation: CASSLNSGSNYNEQFF.